This T cell receptor delta chain was recovered during a study of gamma-delta chains in newborns, infants, children. The overall study: Polyclonal expansion of innate γδ T cells after birth follows microbial exposure.

The germline gives CDR1 TSWWSYY, CDR2 QGS. The CDR3 loop spans 21 amino acids. TCRdb reanalyzed the reads using CATT. The sample lists fewer than 3,000 delta-chain clones, under 60% seen once, with less than 14% in the top ten. As to this clone: Germline is not matched at one junction end, which may reflect a read error.

Sequenced material: blood, taken at baseline. The chain links TRDV1 to TRDJ1, with 10 positions matching TRDD3. The TCR comes from a child who received the measles vaccine. The CDR3 loop is CALGAIPLLGDNRLKTGKLIF. As DNA, the CDR3 is TGTGCTCTTGGGGCGATACCTCTGCTGGGGGATAATAGGCTTAAAACCGGTAAACTCATCTTT.